The 9 T cell receptor beta chains listed next were all sequenced from one sample in a study of shared clonotypes between healthy human individuals. Method: immunoSEQ multiplex PCR; TCRdb's copy keeps in-frame clones and lacks some. The data hold roughly 2.1 million clones, with 93% observed a single time. Terminally differentiated effector memory CD45RA+ cells were excluded from the naive CD8 cells, which were CD45RO-negative and positively selected for CCR7. The sequenced sample was naive CD8+ T cells from PBMCs. The receptor source for this set is a man between 18 and 35 years old in good health. Some clones in this sample may be carry-over from other donors' samples.

The rearrangement uses TRBV19 and TRBJ2-6; D possibly corresponds to TRBD1 (5 bases). Per the germline V gene, CDR1 is LNHDA and CDR2 is SQIVND (reference sequence). V was cut by 3 bases and J by 0 bases, with 21 bases left in between. The CDR3 runs to 20 residues. CDR3 region: CASSILISRESPSGANVLTF. CDR3 DNA: TGTGCCAGTAGTATCTTGATATCCAGGGAAAGCCCCTCTGGGGCCAACGTCCTGACTTTC. Full variable domain (missing parts from reference TRBV19 and TRBJ2-6): DGGITQSPKYLFRKEGQNVTLSCEQNLNHDAMYWYRQDPGQGLRLIYYSQIVNDFQKGDIAEGYSVSREKKESFPLTVTSAQKNPTAFYLCASSILISRESPSGANVLTFGAGSRLTVL.

This chain connects TRBV27 to TRBJ2-1, with 7 bases identical to TRBD2. With 8 bases clipped from V and 1 base from J, the junction kept 5 bases outside the gene matches. The CDR3 sequence is 14 residues long. CDR1 is MNHEY and CDR2 is SMNVEV in the germline V gene (reference sequence). The CDR3 coding sequence is TGTGCCAGCCGGGGGGAGGTGTCCTACAATGAGCAGTTCTTC. Translation: CASRGEVSYNEQFF.

The chain is built from TRBV2 and TRBJ2-5; 12 bases align to TRBD1. Germline CDR1 SNHLY, CDR2 FYNNEI. Germline trimming cut 9 bases from V and 5 bases from J; bases unmatched to any gene: 7. The CDR3 extends over 14 amino acids. The CDR3 sequence: CASPGTGGEETQYF. The CDR3 DNA reads as TGTGCCAGTCCAGGGACAGGGGGCGAGGAGACCCAGTACTTC. The whole variable domain, remainder taken from reference TRBV2 and TRBJ2-5, is EPEVTQTPSHQVTQMGQEVILRCVPISNHLYFYWYRQILGQKVEFLVSFYNNEISEKSEIFDDQFSVERPDGSNFTLKIRSTKLEDSAMYFCASPGTGGEETQYFGPGTRLLVL.

This clone was counted once. V and J are TRBV28 and TRBJ2-7; D is unclear. The CDR3 has 13 residues. Germline lookup yields CDR1 MDHEN and CDR2 SYDVKM. V dropped 8 bases and J dropped 7 bases, with 18 bases sitting between them. The CDR3 nucleotides read TGTGCCAGCGGCTCGAGGAGTAGTCGGGAGCAGTACTTC. It is translated as CASGSRSSREQYF.

This clone was detected only once. The gene calls are TRBV4-1 and TRBJ2-1, with TRBD2 matching over 13 bases. Germline V gene lookup returns CDR1 MGHRA and CDR2 YSYEKL. V gave up 3 bases and J gave up 3 bases; unmatched junction bases: 8. The length of the CDR3 is 18 residues. DNA of the CDR3: TGCGCCAGCAGCCACCCCGGGACTAGCGGGACCCTCTACAATGAGCAGTTCTTC. Protein sequence: CASSHPGTSGTLYNEQFF.

The chain has TRBV27 and TRBJ2-7; unclear D gene. V lost 6 bases to trimming and J lost 3 bases, with 12 bases between them. This CDR3 contains 13 residues. From germline, CDR1 is MNHEY and CDR2 SMNVEV (reference sequence). The DNA of the CDR3 is TGTGCCAGCAGGGGTAGGTCTTTCTACGAGCAGTACTTC. It specifies CASRGRSFYEQYF.

The gene calls are TRBV13 and TRBJ2-1; 8 bases map to TRBD2. This CDR3 is built from 13 residues. With 5 bases clipped from V and 9 bases from J, the junction kept 6 bases outside the gene matches. Germline lookup yields CDR1 PRHDT and CDR2 FYEKMQ (reference sequence). CDR3 protein: CASSASGRLEQFF. DNA for the CDR3: TGTGCCAGCAGCGCCAGCGGGAGACTTGAGCAGTTCTTC.

The chain employs TRBV12-5 and TRBJ1-5, with D maybe TRBD1 (6 bases). Trimming took off 0 bases at V and 0 bases at J, with 24 bases between the two ends. There are 21 residues in the CDR3. The V gene's germline CDR1 is LGHNT and CDR2 FRNRAP. The CDR3 is CASGLVGPGHLPPYSNQPQHF. The CDR3, as DNA: TGTGCTAGTGGTTTGGTAGGCCCGGGACACCTACCTCCGTATAGCAATCAGCCCCAGCATTTT. The full variable domain, with the rest looked up from reference TRBV12-5 and TRBJ1-5, is DARVTQTPRHKVTEMGQEVTMRCQPILGHNTVFWYRQTMMQGLELLAYFRNRAPLDDSGMPKDRFSAEMPDATLATLKIQPSEPRDSAVYFCASGLVGPGHLPPYSNQPQHFGDGTRLSIL.

The DNA for the CDR3 is TGTGCCAGCAGCCAGAGGGAGTTTGCCACAGATACGCAGTATTTT. Translation: CASSQREFATDTQYF. The V call is TRBV4-2, the J call TRBJ2-3, with a weak D call TRBD2 (5 bases). V lost 3 bases and J lost 2, with 12 bases in between. CDR1 is LGHNA and CDR2 is YNFKEQ in the germline V gene. The CDR3 runs 15 residues.